The clone carrying this T cell receptor (beta chain) was recorded a few times. Trimming at V came to 3 bases and at J to 0 bases, leaving 4 bases not matched to a gene. This CDR3 comprises 16 residues. CDR1 and CDR2 (germline): SGHAT, FQDESV (reference sequence). Separate cDNA molecules received unique molecular identifiers, which the library attached to them. TCRdb redid the calling of the reads with MiXCR, one entry per CDR3 protein. The sample lists 100,000 to 150,000 distinct CDR3 sequences; 8.5% to 9% were seen once. Whole blood, unfractionated, served as the material for total RNA extraction. This sample was included in a study of human T cells and chemical hapten exposure.

The sequence was obtained from a human donor in good health. Some clones in this sample may be carry-over from other donors' samples. The sequenced sample was whole blood. The rearrangement uses TRBV11-1 and TRBJ2-3, with 9 bases matching TRBD2. This chain's CDR3 is CASSFSGGLSTDTQYF. DNA for the CDR3: TGTGCCAGCAGCTTCAGCGGGGGGCTGAGCACAGATACGCAGTATTTT.